The 2 T cell receptor beta chains given below trace back to one sample, sequenced in a study of blood T cell repertoires in COVID-19. Sequencing was performed with immunoSEQ multiplex PCR; in TCRdb, only in-frame clones are kept and a portion is missing. The profile shows roughly 250,000 clones, about nine tenths of them singletons. The sequenced material came from peripheral blood. These receptors were taken from a woman aged 30 to 39 with COVID-19, enrolled during active disease.

This sequence joins TRBV19 and TRBJ2-7, with D perhaps matching TRBD1 (5 bases). V was shortened by 3 bases and J by 0 bases, with 6 bases between the two germline ends. This CDR3 comprises 13 residues. Germline V lookup: CDR1 LNHDA, CDR2 SQIVND (reference sequence). The CDR3 region has the DNA TGTGCCAGTAGTATCGGACACTCCTACGAGCAGTACTTC. It yields the protein CASSIGHSYEQYF.

The chain carries TRBV18 and TRBJ2-5, with D tentatively TRBD2 (6 bases). The CDR3 has 13 residues. CDR1 is KGHSH, CDR2 LQKENI, per germline. The germline V and J ends were trimmed by 6 bases and 3 bases, with 11 bases remaining between them. CDR3 coding DNA: TGTGCCAGCTCGACCGGGAGAGAAGAGACCCAGTACTTC. It yields the protein CASSTGREETQYF.